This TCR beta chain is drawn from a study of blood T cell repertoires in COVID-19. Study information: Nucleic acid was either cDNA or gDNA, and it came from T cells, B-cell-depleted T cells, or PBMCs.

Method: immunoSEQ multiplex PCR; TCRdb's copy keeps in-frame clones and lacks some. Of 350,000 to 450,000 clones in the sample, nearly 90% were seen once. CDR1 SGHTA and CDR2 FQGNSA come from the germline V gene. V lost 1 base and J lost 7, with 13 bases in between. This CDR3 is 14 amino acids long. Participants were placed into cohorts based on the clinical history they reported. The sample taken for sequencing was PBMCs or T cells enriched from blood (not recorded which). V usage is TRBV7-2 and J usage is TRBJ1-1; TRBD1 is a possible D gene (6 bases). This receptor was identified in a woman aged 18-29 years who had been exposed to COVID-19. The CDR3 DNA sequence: TGTGCCAGCAGCTTAGTCAGGGGATTGATTGAAGCTTTCTTT. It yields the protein CASSLVRGLIEAFF.